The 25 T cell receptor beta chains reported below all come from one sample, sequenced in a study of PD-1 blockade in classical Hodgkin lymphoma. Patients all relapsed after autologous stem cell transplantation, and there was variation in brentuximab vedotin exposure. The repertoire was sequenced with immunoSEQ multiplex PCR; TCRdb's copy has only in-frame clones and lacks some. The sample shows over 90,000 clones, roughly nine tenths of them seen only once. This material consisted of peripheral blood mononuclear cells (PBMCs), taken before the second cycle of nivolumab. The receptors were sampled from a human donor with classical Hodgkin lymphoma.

The CDR3, as DNA: TGTGCCATCAGAGGACTAGCGGCCGATTACGAGCAGTACTTC. Its protein is CAIRGLAADYEQYF. V usage is TRBV10-3 and J usage is TRBJ2-7; 10 nucleotides line up with TRBD2. Germline CDR1 and CDR2: ENHRY and SYGVKD. The CDR3 spans 14 residues. Trimming took 6 bases from V and 4 from J; bases not matched to a gene: 6.

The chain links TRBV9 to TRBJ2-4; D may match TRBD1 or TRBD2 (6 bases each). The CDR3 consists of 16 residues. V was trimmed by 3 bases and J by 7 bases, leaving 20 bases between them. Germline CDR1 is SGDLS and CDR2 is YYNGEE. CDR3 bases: TGTGCCAGCAGCGCGGGGGCGGACTACCAATGGAACATTCAGTACTTC. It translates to CASSAGADYQWNIQYF.

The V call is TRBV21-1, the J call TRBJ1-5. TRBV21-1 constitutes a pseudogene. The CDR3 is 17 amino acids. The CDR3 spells CASSKDGKPYSNQPQHF. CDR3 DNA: TGTGCCAGCAGCAAGGATGGCAAGCCTTATAGCAATCAGCCCCAGCATTTT.

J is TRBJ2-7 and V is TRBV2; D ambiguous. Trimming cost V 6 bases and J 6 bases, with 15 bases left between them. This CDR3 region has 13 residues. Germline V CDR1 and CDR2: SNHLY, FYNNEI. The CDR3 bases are TGTGCCAGCAGGGGAACCAGGACGGGCGAGCAGTACTTC. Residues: CASRGTRTGEQYF.

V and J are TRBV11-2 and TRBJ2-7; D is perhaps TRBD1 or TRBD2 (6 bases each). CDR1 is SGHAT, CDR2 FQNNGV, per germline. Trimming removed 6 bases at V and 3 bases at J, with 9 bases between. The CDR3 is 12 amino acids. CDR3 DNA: TGTGCCAGCAGAGGGGGGATCTACGAGCAGTACTTC. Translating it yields CASRGGIYEQYF.

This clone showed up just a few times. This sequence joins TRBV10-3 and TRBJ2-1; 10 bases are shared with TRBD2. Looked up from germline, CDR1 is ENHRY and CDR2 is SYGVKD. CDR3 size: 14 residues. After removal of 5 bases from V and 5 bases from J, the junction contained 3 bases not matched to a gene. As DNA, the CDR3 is TGTGCCATCAGTTGGACTAGCGGACACAATGAGCAGTTCTTC. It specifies CAISWTSGHNEQFF.

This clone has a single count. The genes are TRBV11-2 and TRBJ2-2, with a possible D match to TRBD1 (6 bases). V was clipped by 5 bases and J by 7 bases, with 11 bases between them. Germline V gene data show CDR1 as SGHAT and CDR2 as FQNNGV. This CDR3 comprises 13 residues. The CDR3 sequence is CASSAQGVGELFF. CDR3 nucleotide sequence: TGTGCCAGCAGCGCACAGGGAGTCGGGGAGCTGTTTTTT.

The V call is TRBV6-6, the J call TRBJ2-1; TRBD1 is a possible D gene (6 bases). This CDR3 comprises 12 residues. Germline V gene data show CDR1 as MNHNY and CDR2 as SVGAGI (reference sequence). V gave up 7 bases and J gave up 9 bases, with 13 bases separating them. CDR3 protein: CASTYRVTEQFF. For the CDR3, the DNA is TGTGCCAGCACCTACAGGGTGACTGAGCAGTTCTTC.

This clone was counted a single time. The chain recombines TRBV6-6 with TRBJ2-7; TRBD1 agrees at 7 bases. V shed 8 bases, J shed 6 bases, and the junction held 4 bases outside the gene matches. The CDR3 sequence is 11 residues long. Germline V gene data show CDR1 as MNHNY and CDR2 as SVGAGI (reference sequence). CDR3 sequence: CASLTGVEQYF. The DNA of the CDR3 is TGTGCCAGCCTAACAGGGGTCGAGCAGTACTTC.

The CDR3 spells CASSTRQGRGNEQFF. In nucleotides, the CDR3 is TGTGCCAGCAGCACCCGACAGGGTAGGGGCAATGAGCAGTTCTTC. V and J are TRBV7-2 and TRBJ2-1; TRBD1 matches 7 bases. The CDR3 has 15 amino acids. Losses at the gene ends were 5 bases for V and 6 bases for J; bases not matched to a gene: 10. Germline CDR1 SGHTA, CDR2 FQGNSA.

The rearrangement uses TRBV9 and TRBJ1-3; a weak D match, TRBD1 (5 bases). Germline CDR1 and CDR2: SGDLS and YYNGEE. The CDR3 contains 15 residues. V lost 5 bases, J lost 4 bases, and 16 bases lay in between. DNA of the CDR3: TGTGCCAGCAGTGAGGGGTGGGGGTTCGGAAACACCATATATTTT. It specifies CASSEGWGFGNTIYF.

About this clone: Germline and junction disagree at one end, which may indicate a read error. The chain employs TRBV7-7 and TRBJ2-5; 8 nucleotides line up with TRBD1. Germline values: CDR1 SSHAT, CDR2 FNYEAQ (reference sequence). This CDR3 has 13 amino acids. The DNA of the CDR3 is TGTGCTAGCAGCCGGACAGGGCAAGAGACCCAGTACTTC. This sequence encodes CASSRTGQETQYF.

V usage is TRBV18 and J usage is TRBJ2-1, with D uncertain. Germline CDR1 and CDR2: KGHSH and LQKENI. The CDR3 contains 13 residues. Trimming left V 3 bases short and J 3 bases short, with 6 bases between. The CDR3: CASSPVGYNEQFF. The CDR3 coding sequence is TGTGCCAGCTCACCCGTGGGCTACAATGAGCAGTTCTTC.

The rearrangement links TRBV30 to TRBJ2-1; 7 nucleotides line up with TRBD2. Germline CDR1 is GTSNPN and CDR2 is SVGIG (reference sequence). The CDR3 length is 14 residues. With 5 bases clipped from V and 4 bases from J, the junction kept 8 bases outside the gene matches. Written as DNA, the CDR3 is TGTGCCTGGGACCGGGACTATACTTACAATGAGCAGTTCTTC. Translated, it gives CAWDRDYTYNEQFF.

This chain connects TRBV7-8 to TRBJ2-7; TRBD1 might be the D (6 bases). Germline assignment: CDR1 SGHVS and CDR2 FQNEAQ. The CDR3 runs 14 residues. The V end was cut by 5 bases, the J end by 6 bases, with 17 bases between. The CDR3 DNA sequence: TGTGCCAGCAGCATACAGGGTGCCGGCGTCGAGCAGTACTTC. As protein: CASSIQGAGVEQYF.

This chain's CDR3 is CASSFGNYEQYF. The CDR3 region has the DNA TGTGCCAGCAGCTTCGGTAATTACGAGCAGTACTTC. The J gene is TRBJ2-7, the V gene TRBV5-5; D gene uncertain. The germline V gene has CDR1 SGHKS and CDR2 YYEKEE (reference sequence). V was clipped by 2 bases and J by 4 bases, with 7 bases between them. This CDR3 spans 12 amino acids. Using reference TRBV5-5 and TRBJ2-7 for the parts outside the CDR3, the full variable domain is DAGVTQSPTHLIKTRGQQVTLRCSPISGHKSVSWYQQVLGQGPQFIFQYYEKEERGRGNFPDRFSARQFPNYSSELNVNALLLGDSALYLCASSFGNYEQYFGPGTRLTVT.

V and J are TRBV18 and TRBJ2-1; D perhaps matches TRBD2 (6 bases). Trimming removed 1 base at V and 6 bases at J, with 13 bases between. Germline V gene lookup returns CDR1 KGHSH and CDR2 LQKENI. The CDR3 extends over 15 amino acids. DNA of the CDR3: TGTGCCAGCTCACCACAGGGACTGAACCTCAATGAGCAGTTCTTC. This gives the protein CASSPQGLNLNEQFF.

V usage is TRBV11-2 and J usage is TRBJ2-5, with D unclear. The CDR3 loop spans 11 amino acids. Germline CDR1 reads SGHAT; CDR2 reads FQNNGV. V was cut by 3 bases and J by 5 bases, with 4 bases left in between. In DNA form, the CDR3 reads TGTGCCAGCAGCTTGAGGGAGACCCAGTACTTC. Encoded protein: CASSLRETQYF. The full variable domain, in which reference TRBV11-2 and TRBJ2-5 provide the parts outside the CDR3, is EAGVAQSPRYKIIEKRQSVAFWCNPISGHATLYWYQQILGQGPKLLIQFQNNGVVDDSQLPKDRFSAERLKGVDSTLKIQPAKLEDSAVYLCASSLRETQYFGPGTRLLVL.

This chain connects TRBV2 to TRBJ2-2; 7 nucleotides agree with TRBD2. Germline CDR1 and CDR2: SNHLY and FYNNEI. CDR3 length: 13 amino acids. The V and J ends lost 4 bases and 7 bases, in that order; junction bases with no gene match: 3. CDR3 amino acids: CASSVGGNGELFF. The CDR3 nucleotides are TGTGCCAGCAGTGTCGGGGGGAACGGGGAGCTGTTTTTT.

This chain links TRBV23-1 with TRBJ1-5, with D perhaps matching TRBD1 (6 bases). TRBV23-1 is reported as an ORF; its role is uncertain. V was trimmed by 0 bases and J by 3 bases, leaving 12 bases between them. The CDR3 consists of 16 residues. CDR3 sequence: CASSQSGGVNNQPQHF. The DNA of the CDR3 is TGCGCCAGCAGTCAATCAGGGGGGGTTAACAATCAGCCCCAGCATTTT.

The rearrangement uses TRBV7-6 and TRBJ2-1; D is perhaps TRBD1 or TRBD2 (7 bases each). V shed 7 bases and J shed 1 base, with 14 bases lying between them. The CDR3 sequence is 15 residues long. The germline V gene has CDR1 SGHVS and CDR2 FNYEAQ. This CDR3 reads CASNPQGGSYNEQFF. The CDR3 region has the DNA TGTGCCAGCAACCCCCAGGGGGGGTCCTACAATGAGCAGTTCTTC.

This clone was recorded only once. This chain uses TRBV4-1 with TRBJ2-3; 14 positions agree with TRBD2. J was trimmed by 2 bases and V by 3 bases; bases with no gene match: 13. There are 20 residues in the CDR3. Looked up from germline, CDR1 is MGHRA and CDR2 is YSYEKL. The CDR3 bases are TGCGCCAGCAGCCACCCCGCGGTAGGGACTAGCGGGAGAGTCACAGATACGCAGTATTTT. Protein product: CASSHPAVGTSGRVTDTQYF.

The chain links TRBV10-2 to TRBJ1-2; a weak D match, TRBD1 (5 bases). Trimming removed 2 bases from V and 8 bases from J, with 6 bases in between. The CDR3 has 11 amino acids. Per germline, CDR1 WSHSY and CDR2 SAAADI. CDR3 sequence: CASSEGAGYTF. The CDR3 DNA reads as TGCGCCAGCAGTGAGGGGGCGGGCTACACCTTC.

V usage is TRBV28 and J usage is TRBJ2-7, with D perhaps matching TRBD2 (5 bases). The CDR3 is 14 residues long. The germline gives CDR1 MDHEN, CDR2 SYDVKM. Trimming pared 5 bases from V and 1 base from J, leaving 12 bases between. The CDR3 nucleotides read TGTGCCAGCAGTCCCCCGGGGAAGTCCTACGAGCAGTACTTC. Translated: CASSPPGKSYEQYF.

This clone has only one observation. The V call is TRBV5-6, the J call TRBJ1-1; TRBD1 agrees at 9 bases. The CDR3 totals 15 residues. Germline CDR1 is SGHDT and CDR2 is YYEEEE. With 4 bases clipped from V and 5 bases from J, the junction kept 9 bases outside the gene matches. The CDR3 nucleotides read TGTGCCAGCAGCCCGCTGGGACAGGGAGGGACTGAAGCTTTCTTT. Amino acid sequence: CASSPLGQGGTEAFF.